The T cell receptor beta chain described here comes from a study of blood T cell repertoires in COVID-19 (TCRdb year 2020). About the investigation overall: The collaborator samples originated in the United States, Italy and Spain and spanned the acute and convalescent phases of COVID-19. The material from the prospective study consisted of cDNA or gDNA derived from T cells, B-cell-depleted T cells, or PBMCs. The dataset comprised deeply sampled blood TCRbeta repertoires from subjects exposed to, actively infected with, or recovered from COVID-19. The repertoires were released in a freely available public database meant as a resource for research on the immune response to SARS-CoV-2. The samples were drawn from the first 160 participants of the ongoing ImmuneRACE study and from over 950 subjects provided by 6 global collaborators. Nearly every sample came with metadata listing a de-identified subject ID, COVID-19 status, age in years and sex. Where available, HLA class I and class II types were taken from metadata supplied by the sample provider and were not determined by assay-based typing.

Points on this clone: Its antigen is still unknown. There are no base qualities to consult, and no much larger clone falls within one base.

In the prospective study, participants were roughly 18 to 95 years old, resided in 20 to 30 geographic areas of the United States, and were enrolled through a virtual design. Cohort assignment in the prospective study relied on participant-reported clinical history from a screening survey and a study questionnaire. For ImmuneRACE Cohort 3, a participant was defined as recovered based on two consecutive negative NP/OP PCR tests, clearance by a healthcare professional, or resolution of symptoms. Mobile phlebotomists in the prospective study collected whole blood, serum and a nasopharyngeal or oropharyngeal swab from every participant. Participants in the prospective study had the option to provide additional blood draws and questionnaires over an approximately 2-month period. Before DNA extraction, blood samples from the prospective study were shipped at room temperature or frozen. Paper-wide results and their limitations: The amount of clinical and demographic metadata varied by source and participant and was provided uncurated.

TCRbeta CDR3 regions were amplified from genomic DNA by means of the immunoSEQ Assay, a bias-controlled multiplex PCR. On the authors' methods: The number of nucleated cells in each sample was estimated from the amplification of reference gene primers within the assay. Sequence reads were collapsed and filtered to measure the absolute abundance of every unique TCRbeta CDR3 rearrangement. For each sample, productive Simpson clonality was calculated as the square root of Simpson's diversity index across productive rearrangements. Here the immuneACCESS table is served through TCRdb, limited to in-frame sequences with V and J called. Missing clones are a known gap in these copies; in checked studies unresolved V genes cover under half, and the rest lacks a known reason. That table furnishes V, J and clone size, whereas the DNA furnished D and trimming. This sample is represented by a few hundred thousand clones; around 88% of them were singletons. Around 5.8% of the sample is in the top ten clones.

Trimming leaves V shorter by 6 bases and J shorter by 10 bases, with the junction holding 2 bases beyond the gene matches. From the cysteine up to the phenylalanine, the CDR3 has a length of 11 residues. The only DNA kept is the CDR3, 33 bases in frame from the first base. CDR1 and CDR2 are read off the germline V gene as MDHEN and SYDVKM. Sequencing was done on a sample of PBMCs or T cells enriched from blood (not recorded which). The rearrangement joined TRBV28 to TRBJ2-2; TRBD1 lines up with 7 middle nucleotides. The source of this sequence is a woman in her 40s who had recovered from COVID-19. This receptor carries the CDR3 CASRGTEELFF. The DNA sequence follows: TGTGCCAGCAGGGGGACAGAGGAGCTGTTTTTT.